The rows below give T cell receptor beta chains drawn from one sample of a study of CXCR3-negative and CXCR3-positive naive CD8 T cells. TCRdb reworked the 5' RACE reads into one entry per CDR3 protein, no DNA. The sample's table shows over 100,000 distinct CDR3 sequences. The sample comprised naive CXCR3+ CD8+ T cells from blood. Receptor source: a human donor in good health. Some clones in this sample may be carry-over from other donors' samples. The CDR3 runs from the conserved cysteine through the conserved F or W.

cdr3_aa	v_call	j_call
CASSTGSYNEQFF	TRBV5-1	TRBJ2-1
CASSFNYRGTDTQYF	TRBV28	TRBJ2-3
CASSYVGTLGEQFF	TRBV12-3/TRBV12-4	TRBJ2-1
CASSSIPGDVYNEQFF	TRBV7-9	TRBJ2-1
CSVLAPTSYEQYF	TRBV29-1	TRBJ2-7
CASSFGTGGAYEQYF	TRBV19	TRBJ2-7
CSVEKVGAGAEAFF	TRBV29-1	TRBJ1-1
CASLGERYEQYF	TRBV28	TRBJ2-7
CAIGTVAANEQFF	TRBV6-5	TRBJ2-1
CASSLSVGTDTLYF	TRBV27	TRBJ2-3
CASLPVGLDTQYF	TRBV27	TRBJ2-3
CASSFLSYEQYF	TRBV28	TRBJ2-7
CSVDGGQQEMVF	TRBV29-1	TRBJ2-1
CASIGLAGGYEQYF	TRBV11-2	TRBJ2-7
CASSYTSGRETQYF	TRBV6-6	TRBJ2-5
CASSLGPTYEQYF	TRBV13	TRBJ2-7
CSAGGINEQFF	TRBV20-1	TRBJ2-1
CASSLGSLPFF	TRBV7-9	TRBJ2-1
CSARSRDPGANVLTF	TRBV20-1	TRBJ2-6
CASSPGTGANSPLHF	TRBV5-6	TRBJ1-6
CSVDQAGGSYNEQFF	TRBV29-1	TRBJ2-1
CASSLIWGAGNEQFF	TRBV7-6	TRBJ2-1
CASSPRTVLNTEAFF	TRBV7-9	TRBJ1-1
CASSVTYEQYF	TRBV5-6	TRBJ2-7
CASSSGLIPYEQYF	TRBV28	TRBJ2-7
CASSRQGVMDEQYF	TRBV27	TRBJ2-7
CASSPAFFEAFF	TRBV6-6	TRBJ1-1
CAMAGETYEQYF	TRBV10-3	TRBJ2-7
CASSQGLAGARYQETQYF	TRBV5-6	TRBJ2-5
CSVHTGTYEQYF	TRBV20-1	TRBJ2-7
CASSPAASPDTQYF	TRBV3-1	TRBJ2-3
CASSLWGQGTEAFF	TRBV7-3	TRBJ1-1
CASRGGTSYEQYF	TRBV19	TRBJ2-7
CASSLEDWTNSYEQYF	TRBV11-2	TRBJ2-7
CASLLGLAASTDTQYF	TRBV12-3/TRBV12-4	TRBJ2-3
CASSDGTEITQYF	TRBV6-1	TRBJ2-3
CASSDSDKNYGYTF	TRBV12-3/TRBV12-4	TRBJ1-2
CASSLGLIEQFF	TRBV12-3/TRBV12-4	TRBJ2-1
CASSEPGTYEQYF	TRBV2	TRBJ2-7
CASSLGSGTADNEQYF	TRBV7-9	TRBJ2-7
CASSHLYQETQYF	TRBV14	TRBJ2-5
CSAKREYQPQHF	TRBV20-1	TRBJ1-5
CASSFENREETQYF	TRBV7-9	TRBJ2-5
CSVPGTGEAGANVLTF	TRBV29-1	TRBJ2-6
CAISDARTGEQYF	TRBV10-3	TRBJ2-7
CASRANNEQYF	TRBV7-9	TRBJ2-7
CSARPTGGGPYGYTF	TRBV20-1	TRBJ1-2
CASSLGQGGSTEAFF	TRBV5-1	TRBJ1-1
CASSLLAGVTGELFF	TRBV11-2	TRBJ2-2
CAWSTGQDLYNYGYTF	TRBV30	TRBJ1-2
CASSLIKEETQYF	TRBV10-2	TRBJ2-5
CASSPEGLVQETQYF	TRBV2	TRBJ2-5
CASGRLASYNEQFF	TRBV12-3/TRBV12-4	TRBJ2-1